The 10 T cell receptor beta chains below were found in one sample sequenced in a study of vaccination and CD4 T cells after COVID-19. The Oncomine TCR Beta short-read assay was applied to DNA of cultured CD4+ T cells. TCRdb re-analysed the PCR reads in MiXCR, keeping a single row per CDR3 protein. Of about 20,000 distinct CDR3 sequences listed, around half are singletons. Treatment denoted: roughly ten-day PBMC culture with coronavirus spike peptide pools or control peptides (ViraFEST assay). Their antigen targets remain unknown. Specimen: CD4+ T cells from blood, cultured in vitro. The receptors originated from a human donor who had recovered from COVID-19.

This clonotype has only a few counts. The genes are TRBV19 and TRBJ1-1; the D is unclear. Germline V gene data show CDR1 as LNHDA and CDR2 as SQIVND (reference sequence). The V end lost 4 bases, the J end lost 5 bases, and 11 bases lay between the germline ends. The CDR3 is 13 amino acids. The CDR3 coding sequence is TGTGCCAGTAGTACTCGGGTGGGGACTGAAGCTTTCTTT. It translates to CASSTRVGTEAFF.

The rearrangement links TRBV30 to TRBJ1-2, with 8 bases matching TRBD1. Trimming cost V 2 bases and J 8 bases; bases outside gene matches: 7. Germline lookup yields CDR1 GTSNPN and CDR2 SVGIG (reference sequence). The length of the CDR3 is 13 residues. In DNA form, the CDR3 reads TGTGCCTGGAGTCCAGGGGGCACTAGGGGCTACACCTTC. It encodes CAWSPGGTRGYTF.

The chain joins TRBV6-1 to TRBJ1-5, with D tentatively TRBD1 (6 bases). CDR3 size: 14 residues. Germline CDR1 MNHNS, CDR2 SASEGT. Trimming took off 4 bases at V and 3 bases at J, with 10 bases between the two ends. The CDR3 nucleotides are TGTGCCAGCAGTGCTACAGGGATCAATCAGCCCCAGCATTTT. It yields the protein CASSATGINQPQHF.

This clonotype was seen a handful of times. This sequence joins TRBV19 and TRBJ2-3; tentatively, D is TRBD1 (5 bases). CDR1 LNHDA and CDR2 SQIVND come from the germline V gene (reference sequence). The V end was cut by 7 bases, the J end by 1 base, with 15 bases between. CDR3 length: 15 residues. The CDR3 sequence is CASTRREYGTDTQYF. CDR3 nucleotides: TGTGCCAGTACTCGCAGGGAATATGGCACAGATACGCAGTATTTT.

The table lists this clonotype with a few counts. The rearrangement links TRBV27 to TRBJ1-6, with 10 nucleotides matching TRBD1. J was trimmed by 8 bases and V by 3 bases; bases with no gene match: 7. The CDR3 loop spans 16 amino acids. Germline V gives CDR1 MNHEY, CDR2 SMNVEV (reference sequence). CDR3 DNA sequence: TGTGCCAGCAGTTTCGCGGGACAGGGGAAGGATTCACCCCTCCACTTT. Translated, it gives CASSFAGQGKDSPLHF.

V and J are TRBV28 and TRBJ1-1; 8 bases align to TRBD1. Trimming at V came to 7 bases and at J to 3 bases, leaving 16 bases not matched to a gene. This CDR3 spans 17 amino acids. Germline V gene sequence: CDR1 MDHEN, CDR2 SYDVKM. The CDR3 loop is CASTHHGTGGIYTEAFF. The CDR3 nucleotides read TGTGCCAGCACTCATCACGGGACAGGCGGAATTTACACTGAAGCTTTCTTT.

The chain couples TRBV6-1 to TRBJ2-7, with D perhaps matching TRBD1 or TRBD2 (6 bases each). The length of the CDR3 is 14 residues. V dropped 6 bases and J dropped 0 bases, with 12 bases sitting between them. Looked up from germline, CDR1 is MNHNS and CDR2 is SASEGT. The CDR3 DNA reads TGTGCCAGCAGCCCTTGGGGGGCCTCCTACGAGCAGTACTTC. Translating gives CASSPWGASYEQYF.

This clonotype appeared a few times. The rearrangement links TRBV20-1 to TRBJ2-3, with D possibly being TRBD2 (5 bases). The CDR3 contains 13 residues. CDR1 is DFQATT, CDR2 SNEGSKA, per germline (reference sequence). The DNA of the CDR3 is TGCAGCGCGGGTTTAACGGGAACAGATACGCAGTATTTT. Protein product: CSAGLTGTDTQYF.

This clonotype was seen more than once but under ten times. The CDR3 nucleotides read TGTGCCAGCAGCCGGGCAGGGAACTACGAGCAGTACTTC. Its translation is CASSRAGNYEQYF. V gene TRBV6-1 combines with J gene TRBJ2-7; a possible D gene is TRBD1 (5 bases). Germline values: CDR1 MNHNS, CDR2 SASEGT. With 6 bases removed from V and 3 bases from J, the gap between germline ends came to 12 bases. The CDR3 is made up of 13 amino acids.

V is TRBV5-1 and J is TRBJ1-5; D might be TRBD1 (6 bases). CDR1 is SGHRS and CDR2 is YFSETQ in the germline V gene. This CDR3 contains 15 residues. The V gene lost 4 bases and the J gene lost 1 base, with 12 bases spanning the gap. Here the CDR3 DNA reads TGCGCCAGCAGCGAAGGGACACAGAGCAATCAGCCCCAGCATTTT. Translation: CASSEGTQSNQPQHF.